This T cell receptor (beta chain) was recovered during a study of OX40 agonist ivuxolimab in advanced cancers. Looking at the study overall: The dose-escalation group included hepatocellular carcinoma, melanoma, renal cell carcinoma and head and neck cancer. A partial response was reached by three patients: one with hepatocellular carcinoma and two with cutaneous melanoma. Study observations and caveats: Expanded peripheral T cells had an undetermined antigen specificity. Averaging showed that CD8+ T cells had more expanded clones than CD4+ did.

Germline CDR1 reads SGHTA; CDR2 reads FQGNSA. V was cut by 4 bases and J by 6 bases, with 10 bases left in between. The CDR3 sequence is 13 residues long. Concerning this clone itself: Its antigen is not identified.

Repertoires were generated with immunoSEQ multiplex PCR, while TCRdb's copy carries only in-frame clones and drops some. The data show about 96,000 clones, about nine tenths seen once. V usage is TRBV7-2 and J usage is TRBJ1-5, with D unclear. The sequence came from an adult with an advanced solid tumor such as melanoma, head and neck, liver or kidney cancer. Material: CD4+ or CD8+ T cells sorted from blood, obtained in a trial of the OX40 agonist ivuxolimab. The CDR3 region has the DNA TGTGCCAGCAGCTCGAGGGCAGGTCAGCCCCAGCATTTT. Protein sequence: CASSSRAGQPQHF.